Below, 28 T cell receptor beta chains from the same sample are listed, as sequenced in a study of T cells in Graves' hyperthyroidism and ophthalmopathy. Amplification targeted TCR beta CDR3 regions from RNA transcripts. A first-round RT-PCR of the TCR CDR3 used the HTBI primer set. One entry per CDR3 protein results from TCRdb running MiXCR on the multiplex PCR reads. Of around 370,000 distinct CDR3 sequences listed, roughly 18% were seen once; the top ten hold around two fifths. The sample taken for sequencing was blood. Source of these receptors: a man between 18 and 29 years old with Graves' ophthalmopathy.

V gene TRBV5-5 combines with J gene TRBJ2-7; TRBD1 matches 8 bases. Germline assignment: CDR1 SGHKS and CDR2 YYEKEE (reference sequence). J gave up 6 bases and V 7 bases, and 9 bases lay outside the gene matches. This CDR3 spans 13 amino acids. This CDR3 reads CASGARGHGEQYF. The DNA for the CDR3 is TGTGCCAGCGGCGCCAGGGGGCATGGCGAGCAGTACTTC.

At least ten counts were recorded for this clonotype. This chain links TRBV5-1 with TRBJ2-1; D uncertain. The CDR3 totals 14 residues. The germline CDR1 and CDR2 sequences are SGHRS and YFSETQ. Trimming took off 2 bases at V and 1 base at J, with 7 bases between the two ends. The CDR3 nucleotides are TGCGCCAGCAGCTTAGCCGGATCCTACAATGAGCAGTTCTTC. It codes for CASSLAGSYNEQFF.

The chain combines TRBV3-1 with TRBJ2-7; D is unresolved. The CDR3 has 13 amino acids. V lost 3 bases and J 4 bases, leaving 10 bases between the germline ends. CDR1 and CDR2 (germline): LGHDT, YNNKEL (reference sequence). CDR3 sequence reads: CASSQELLYEQYF. In DNA form, the CDR3 reads TGTGCCAGCAGCCAGGAGCTGCTATACGAGCAGTACTTC.

There are many counts of this clonotype. The chain is built from TRBV28 and TRBJ2-7; TRBD1 agrees at 7 bases. With 1 base clipped from V and 0 bases from J, the junction kept 9 bases outside the gene matches. From germline, CDR1 is MDHEN and CDR2 SYDVKM. The CDR3 has 17 residues. The CDR3 loop is CASSLLYSGQASYEQYF. For the CDR3, the DNA is TGTGCCAGCAGTTTATTGTATTCAGGACAGGCCTCCTACGAGCAGTACTTC. Based on the CDR3 plus reference TRBV28 and TRBJ2-7, the full variable domain is DVKVTQSSRYLVKRTGEKVFLECVQDMDHENMFWYRQDPGLGLRLIYFSYDVKMKEKGDIPEGYSVSREKKERFSLILESASTNQTSMYLCASSLLYSGQASYEQYFGPGTRLTVT.

In its sample, this clonotype was seen many times. The V and J genes are TRBV9 and TRBJ1-5; 9 bases fit TRBD1. The CDR3 covers 15 residues. V trimming: 3 bases; J trimming: 5 bases; junction bases outside the gene matches: 6. Germline values: CDR1 SGDLS, CDR2 YYNGEE. The CDR3: CASSAGQGPYQPQHF. The DNA for the CDR3 is TGTGCCAGCAGCGCAGGACAGGGGCCCTATCAGCCCCAGCATTTT.

The chain is built from TRBV6-5 and TRBJ1-2, with D possibly being TRBD1 (6 bases). V was clipped by 0 bases and J by 8 bases, with 16 bases between them. The CDR3 spans 15 residues. Germline-derived CDR1 and CDR2 are MNHEY and SVGAGI. CDR3 region: CASSYSMWGQGGYTF. The CDR3 bases are TGTGCCAGCAGTTACTCGATGTGGGGGCAGGGCGGCTACACCTTC.

This clonotype was seen repeatedly, ten times or more. The genes are TRBV2 and TRBJ1-3; weak D call: TRBD1 (5 bases). V was pared by 7 bases and J by 0 bases, with 16 bases between. The CDR3 consists of 16 residues. Germline V CDR1 and CDR2: SNHLY, FYNNEI. CDR3 amino acids: CASTPGAASSGNTIYF. The CDR3 DNA reads as TGTGCCAGCACTCCCGGGGCGGCTAGCTCTGGAAACACCATATATTTT. The entire variable domain, with the rest obtained from reference TRBV2 and TRBJ1-3, is as follows: EPEVTQTPSHQVTQMGQEVILRCVPISNHLYFYWYRQILGQKVEFLVSFYNNEISEKSEIFDDQFSVERPDGSNFTLKIRSTKLEDSAMYFCASTPGAASSGNTIYFGEGSWLTVV.

In this sample, this clonotype turned up many times. The V gene is TRBV29-1, the J gene TRBJ1-1; D is unclear. The CDR3 consists of 10 residues. The germline V gene encodes CDR1 SQVTM and CDR2 ANQGSEA. Between the trimmed V and J ends, which lost 0 bases and 7 bases, there was a span of 3 bases. CDR3 nucleotide sequence: TGCAGCGTTGAAGAGAGTGAAGCTTTCTTT. Amino acids: CSVEESEAFF.

The rearrangement joins TRBV5-1 to TRBJ2-1, with 11 bases matching TRBD1. Per the germline V gene, CDR1 is SGHRS and CDR2 is YFSETQ. CDR3 length equals 16 residues. J was trimmed by 6 bases and V by 3 bases; bases with no gene match: 8. For the CDR3, the DNA is TGCGCCAGCAGCTCCTACCCGGGACAGGGGGGCAATGAGCAGTTCTTC. This codes for CASSSYPGQGGNEQFF. Variable domain in full (rest from reference TRBV5-1 and TRBJ2-1): KAGVTQTPRYLIKTRGQQVTLSCSPISGHRSVSWYQQTPGQGLQFLFEYFSETQRNKGNFPGRFSGRQFSNSRSEMNVSTLELGDSALYLCASSSYPGQGGNEQFFGPGTRLTVL.

As regards this clonotype: It may be a read error: a sequence one base away is much more abundant. The chain joins TRBV11-2 to TRBJ1-2; D might be TRBD1 (6 bases). Per germline, CDR1 SGHAT and CDR2 FQNNGV. The CDR3 runs 13 residues. V was shortened by 5 bases and J by 6 bases, with 13 bases between the two germline ends. The CDR3 bases are TGTGCCAGCAGCCCCCCAGGGGTCGATGGCTACACCTTC. Protein: CASSPPGVDGYTF.

This clonotype came up a few times. V is TRBV9 and J is TRBJ2-3, with a weak D call TRBD1 (6 bases). Germline CDR1 SGDLS, CDR2 YYNGEE. There are 13 residues in the CDR3. Trimming took off 4 bases at V and 6 bases at J, with 12 bases between the two ends. CDR3 in amino acids: CASSKQGRDTQYF. The CDR3 bases are TGTGCCAGCAGCAAACAGGGTCGGGATACGCAGTATTTT.

The V and J genes are TRBV14 and TRBJ1-2; the D is unclear. Trimming took 4 bases from V and 9 from J, leaving 12 bases between them. The germline V gene encodes CDR1 SGHDN and CDR2 FVKESK. The CDR3 sequence is 12 residues long. This CDR3 reads CASSPDRVRYTF. The DNA of the CDR3 is TGTGCCAGCAGCCCAGACCGGGTCCGCTACACCTTC.

This sequence joins TRBV5-1 and TRBJ2-2; 7 bases align to TRBD1. Trimming removed 1 base from V and 4 bases from J; junction bases left unmatched: 1. The germline gives CDR1 SGHRS, CDR2 YFSETQ. The length of the CDR3 is 14 residues. The CDR3 DNA is TGCGCCAGCAGCTTGCAGGGGGTCACCGGGGAGCTGTTTTTT. Amino acids: CASSLQGVTGELFF.

This clonotype was detected only a few times. This chain uses TRBV5-1 with TRBJ2-2; possible D gene TRBD1, 6 bases. V was cut by 4 bases and J by 1 base, with 17 bases left in between. CDR1 and CDR2 from the germline V gene are SGHRS and YFSETQ. This CDR3 is built from 17 residues. This chain's CDR3 is CASSPGRQVKNTGELFF. DNA for the CDR3: TGCGCCAGCAGCCCGGGGAGACAGGTTAAGAACACCGGGGAGCTGTTTTTT.

This clonotype turned up a few times. V is TRBV5-6 and J is TRBJ1-2; perhaps TRBD1 as D (5 bases). The CDR3 runs 15 residues. The V end was cut by 0 bases, the J end by 4 bases, with 13 bases between. The germline CDR1 and CDR2 sequences are SGHDT and YYEEEE. The CDR3 DNA reads TGTGCCAGCAGCTTGGAAGGGGTAGGCCGCTATGGCTACACCTTC. Translation: CASSLEGVGRYGYTF.

This clonotype was counted ten times or more. The rearrangement links TRBV11-2 to TRBJ1-6; 7 bases agree with TRBD1. The CDR3 consists of 17 residues. The ends lost 5 bases at V and 0 bases at J; junction bases unmatched: 7. The germline V gene encodes CDR1 SGHAT and CDR2 FQNNGV. The CDR3 region has the DNA TGTGCCAGCAGCGTCAACAGGGGAAGCTCCTATAATTCACCCCTCCACTTT. Translated, it gives CASSVNRGSSYNSPLHF.

This clonotype was picked up many times. This chain uses TRBV2 with TRBJ2-7; TRBD1 or TRBD2 may be the D gene (5 bases each). From germline, CDR1 is SNHLY and CDR2 FYNNEI. The CDR3 is made up of 12 amino acids. V shed 10 bases and J shed 2 bases, with 12 bases lying between them. The CDR3, as DNA: TGTGCCACCCTTGGGACCGCCTACGAGCAGTACTTC. The encoded protein is CATLGTAYEQYF.

CDR3 region: CASSLDREETQYF. The CDR3 region has the DNA TGCGCCAGCAGCCTCGACAGAGAAGAGACCCAGTACTTC. The chain uses TRBV4-1 and TRBJ2-5, with D possibly TRBD1 on 5 matching bases. The CDR3 length is 13 residues. Germline V gene sequence: CDR1 MGHRA, CDR2 YSYEKL. The V end lost 4 bases, the J end lost 3 bases, and 9 bases lay between the germline ends.

This clonotype has at least ten counts. This sequence joins TRBV5-1 and TRBJ1-2; 8 nucleotides line up with TRBD1. The CDR3 covers 15 residues. Germline V gene lookup returns CDR1 SGHRS and CDR2 YFSETQ. Germline trimming cut 4 bases from V and 4 bases from J; bases unmatched to any gene: 9. The CDR3 protein is CASSARQGSSYGYTF. In DNA form, the CDR3 reads TGCGCCAGCAGCGCGCGACAGGGGAGCTCCTATGGCTACACCTTC.

Ten or more counts support this clonotype. The V and J genes are TRBV18 and TRBJ2-3; D is ambiguous. CDR1 is KGHSH and CDR2 is LQKENI in the germline V gene. This CDR3 is built from 15 residues. The V gene lost 3 bases and the J gene lost 0 bases, with 10 bases spanning the gap. CDR3 loop: CASSPAYSSTDTQYF. The CDR3 DNA reads TGTGCCAGCTCACCCGCATATTCGAGCACAGATACGCAGTATTTT.

A note on this clonotype: The junction departs from germline at one end; a sequencing error may be responsible. The chain combines TRBV19 with TRBJ2-1, with 10 nucleotides matching TRBD1. CDR3 length: 16 residues. Germline V gene lookup returns CDR1 LNHDA and CDR2 SQIVND (reference sequence). The chain's CDR3 is CASSIDPGQGNKEQFF. The CDR3 region has the DNA TGTGCCAGTAGTATCGATCCGGGACAGGGGAACAAGGAGCAGTTCTTC.

The sample holds many counts of this clonotype. The chain combines TRBV28 with TRBJ2-3; 7 nucleotides align to TRBD1. The CDR3 has 12 residues. Germline CDR1 MDHEN, CDR2 SYDVKM. J was trimmed by 6 bases and V by 5 bases; bases with no gene match: 2. The DNA of the CDR3 is TGTGCCAGCAGTGTACAGGGGGATACGCAGTATTTT. Protein product: CASSVQGDTQYF.

The rearrangement uses TRBV4-1 and TRBJ1-5, with a weak D call TRBD1 (6 bases). The CDR3 contains 13 residues. Germline-derived CDR1 and CDR2 are MGHRA and YSYEKL. Trimming left V 1 base short and J 9 bases short, with 10 bases between. This CDR3 reads CASSQVGAWPQHF. The CDR3 nucleotides are TGCGCCAGCAGCCAAGTGGGGGCTTGGCCCCAGCATTTT.

This clonotype occurred a few times. The genes are TRBV9 and TRBJ1-1; D remains unclear. This CDR3 contains 13 residues. Germline CDR1 SGDLS, CDR2 YYNGEE. Trimming took 3 bases from V and 7 from J, leaving 13 bases between them. CDR3 sequence reads: CASSGGRVDEAFF. The CDR3 DNA is TGTGCCAGCAGCGGAGGACGGGTTGATGAAGCTTTCTTT.

This clonotype was observed at least ten times. CDR3 sequence reads: CASSLARRESEAFF. The CDR3 DNA follows: TGTGCCAGCAGCTTAGCGCGGCGGGAGTCTGAAGCTTTCTTT. The chain carries TRBV7-2 and TRBJ1-1; D is unclear. There are 14 residues in the CDR3. Germline lookup yields CDR1 SGHTA and CDR2 FQGNSA. Between the trimmed V and J ends, which lost 0 bases and 6 bases, there was a span of 11 bases.

The chain carries TRBV19 and TRBJ2-2; 7 bases line up with TRBD1. Germline CDR1 is LNHDA and CDR2 is SQIVND (reference sequence). The CDR3 loop spans 13 amino acids. The V and J ends lost 10 bases and 6 bases, in that order; junction bases with no gene match: 8. CDR3 loop: CATQTGQAGELFF. CDR3 in DNA: TGTGCCACTCAGACAGGGCAGGCCGGGGAGCTGTTTTTT.

This clonotype has just a few counts. The CDR3 coding sequence is TGCAGCCTCCGAAGCGGGCACACAGATACGCAGTATTTT. Translating it yields CSLRSGHTDTQYF. The chain joins TRBV20-1 to TRBJ2-3; the D gene is possibly TRBD2 (6 bases). The CDR3 runs 13 residues. The germline CDR1 and CDR2 sequences are DFQATT and SNEGSKA (reference sequence).

The table lists this clonotype with many counts. This chain links TRBV20-1 with TRBJ2-7; 8 bases fit TRBD1. V was pared by 4 bases and J by 5 bases, with 7 bases of the junction left unmatched. The CDR3 runs 13 residues. Germline CDR1 reads DFQATT; CDR2 reads SNEGSKA (reference sequence). The CDR3 coding sequence is TGCAGTGCTACGCCAGGGGGCTCGGACGAGCAGTACTTC. It is translated as CSATPGGSDEQYF.